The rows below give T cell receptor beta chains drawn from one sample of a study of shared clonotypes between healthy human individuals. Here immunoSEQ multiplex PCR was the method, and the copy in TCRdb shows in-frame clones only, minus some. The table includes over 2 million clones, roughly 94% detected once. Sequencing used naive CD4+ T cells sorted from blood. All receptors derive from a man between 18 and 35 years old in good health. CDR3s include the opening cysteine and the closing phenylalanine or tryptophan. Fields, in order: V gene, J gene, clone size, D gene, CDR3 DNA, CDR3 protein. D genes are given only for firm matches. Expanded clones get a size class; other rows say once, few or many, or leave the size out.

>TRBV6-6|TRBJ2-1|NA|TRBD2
TGTGCCAGCAGTTTTGGCGGGGGGGCGACTGAGCAGTTCTTC
CASSFGGGATEQFF
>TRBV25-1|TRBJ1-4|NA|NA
TGTGCCAGCAGTTCCAGGGACTTTCAGAATGAAAAACTGTTTTTT
CASSSRDFQNEKLFF
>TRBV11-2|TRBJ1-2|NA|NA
TGTGCCAGCAGCTTAGGGCCCCCAGTTGACTATGGCTACACCTTC
CASSLGPPVDYGYTF
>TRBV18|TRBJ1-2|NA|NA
TGTGCCAGCTCACCACAGGGGGAATATGGCTACACCTTC
CASSPQGEYGYTF
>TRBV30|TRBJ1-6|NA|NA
TGTGCCTGGATTGACGGTTTGAGAAATTCACCCCTCCACTTT
CAWIDGLRNSPLHF
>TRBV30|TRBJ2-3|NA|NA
TGTGCCTGGGGCCCTTCGCGAGGGTCAGGCACAGATACGCAGTATTTT
CAWGPSRGSGTDTQYF
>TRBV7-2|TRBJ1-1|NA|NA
TGTGCCAGCAGCTTAGCGTACGAGGGTGCTGAAGCTTTCTTT
CASSLAYEGAEAFF
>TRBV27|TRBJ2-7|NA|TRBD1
TGTGCCAGCATTTCCCAAGGACAGGGTGCCTACGAGCAGTACTTC
CASISQGQGAYEQYF
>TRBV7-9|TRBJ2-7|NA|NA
TGTGCCAGCAGCTTAGAACGGGCCTCCCCTACCGAGCAGTACTTC
CASSLERASPTEQYF
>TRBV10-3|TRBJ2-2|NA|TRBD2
TGTGCCATCACCGAGCGGGGGGGCCCTACCGGGGAGCTGTTTTTT
CAITERGGPTGELFF
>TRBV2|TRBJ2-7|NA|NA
TGTGCCAGCAGTGAAGAAGTAGGCCTCGAGCAGTACTTC
CASSEEVGLEQYF
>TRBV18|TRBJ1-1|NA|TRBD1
TGTGCCAGCTCACCACTCCAAGGGGGCGGTACTGAAGCTTTCTTT
CASSPLQGGGTEAFF
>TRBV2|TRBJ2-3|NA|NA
TGTGCCAGCAGTTACCCACGGGGGCGGGGACCGGCCGATCGAAGCACAGATACGCAGTATTTT
CASSYPRGRGPADRSTDTQYF
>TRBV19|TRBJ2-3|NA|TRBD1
TGTGCCAGTAGGACAGGGAGAGGTCGAACAGATACGCAGTATTTT
CASRTGRGRTDTQYF
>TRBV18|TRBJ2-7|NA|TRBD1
TGTGCCAGCTCACCGGGGGGACAGGGTCTATACGAGCAGTACTTC
CASSPGGQGLYEQYF
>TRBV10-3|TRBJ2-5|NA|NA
TGTGCCACCCTGTTGGGGGAGACCCAGTACTTC
CATLLGETQYF
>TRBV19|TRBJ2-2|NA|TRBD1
TGTGCCACCTGGGACAGGGGGCGAACCGGGGAGCTGTTTTTT
CATWDRGRTGELFF
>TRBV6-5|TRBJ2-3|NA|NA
TGTGCCAGCAGTGCCAGGGGGAGGTCCACAGATACGCAGTATTTT
CASSARGRSTDTQYF
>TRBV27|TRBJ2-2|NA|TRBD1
TGTGCCAGCAGACTAGACAGGGCCGGGGAGCTGTTTTTT
CASRLDRAGELFF
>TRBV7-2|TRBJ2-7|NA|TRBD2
TGTGCCAGCAGCTTACTAGCGGGGGCCTTTTCCTACGAGCAGTACTTC
CASSLLAGAFSYEQYF
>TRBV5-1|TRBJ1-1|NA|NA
TGCGCCAGCAGCTTCAGGGACAAGAACACTGAAGCTTTCTTT
CASSFRDKNTEAFF
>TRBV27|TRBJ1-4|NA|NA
TGTGCCAGCAGTTTTGAGGGTTCTAATGAAAAACTGTTTTTT
CASSFEGSNEKLFF
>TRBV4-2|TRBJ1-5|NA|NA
TGTGCCAGCAACGACCGGGGCGTCGGGGATCAGCCCCAGCATTTT
CASNDRGVGDQPQHF
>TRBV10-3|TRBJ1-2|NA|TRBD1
TGTGCCATCAGTGAAACAGGGGATGGCTACACCTTC
CAISETGDGYTF
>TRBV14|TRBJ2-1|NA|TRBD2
TGTGCCAGCAGCCGCGGGACTAGCGGCTACAATGAGCAGTTCTTC
CASSRGTSGYNEQFF
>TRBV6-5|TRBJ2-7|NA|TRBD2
TGTGCCAGCAGCCGGCCGGGGGGGCACGAGCAGTACTTC
CASSRPGGHEQYF
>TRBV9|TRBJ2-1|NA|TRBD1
TGTGCCAGCAGCGTTCGGGACAGATCCTACAATGAGCAGTTCTTC
CASSVRDRSYNEQFF
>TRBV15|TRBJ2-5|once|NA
TGTGCCACCAGCAGAGCGTCTGCCTTCCAAGAGACCCAGTACTTC
CATSRASAFQETQYF
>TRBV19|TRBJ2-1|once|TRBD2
TGTGCAACGAAGCGGGAGGTAACCTACAATGAGCAGTTCTTC
CATKREVTYNEQFF
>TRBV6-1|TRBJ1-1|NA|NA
TGTGCCAGCACCCTACTAGAGACCACTGAAGCTTTCTTT
CASTLLETTEAFF
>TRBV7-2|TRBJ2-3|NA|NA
TGTGCCAGCAGCTTACCCCTGGCCGGGACAGATACGCAGTATTTT
CASSLPLAGTDTQYF
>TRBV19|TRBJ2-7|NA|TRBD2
TGTGCCAGTAGTCCCCAATTGACTAGCGGGCCCCACGAGCAGTACTTC
CASSPQLTSGPHEQYF
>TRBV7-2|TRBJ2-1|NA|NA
TGTGCCAGCAGCCTACCCGGCAATGAGCAGTTCTTC
CASSLPGNEQFF
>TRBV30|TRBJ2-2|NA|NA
TGTGCCTCGCTCCCGGCTGAGCGACCGAACACCGGGGAGCTGTTTTTT
CASLPAERPNTGELFF
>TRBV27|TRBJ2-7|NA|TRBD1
TGTGCCAGCAGTGGGACCTGGGGTGGACAGGGACTCTACGAGCAGTACTTC
CASSGTWGGQGLYEQYF
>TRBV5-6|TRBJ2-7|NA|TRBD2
TGTGCCAGCAGCTTCAGGCCAGGGAGGGTTAGCTCCTACGAGCAGTACTTC
CASSFRPGRVSSYEQYF
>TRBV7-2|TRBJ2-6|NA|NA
TGTGCCAGCAGCTTAGCGCAGGGATTGTCTGGGGCCAACGTCCTGACTTTC
CASSLAQGLSGANVLTF
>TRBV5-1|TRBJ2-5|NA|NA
TGCGCCAGCAGCTTGAACAGACAAGAGATCCAGTACTTC
CASSLNRQEIQYF
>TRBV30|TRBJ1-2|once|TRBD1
TGTGCCTGGAGTGGTTATGTGACAGGGAACGGCTACACCTTC
CAWSGYVTGNGYTF
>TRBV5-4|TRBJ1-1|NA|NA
TGTGCCAGCAGCTTGGCCGGGACAAAGAACACTGAAGCTTTCTTT
CASSLAGTKNTEAFF
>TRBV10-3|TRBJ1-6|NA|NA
TGTGCCATCAGTGACCGGTCGGTGGGGTTAGGTTCACCCCTCCACTTT
CAISDRSVGLGSPLHF
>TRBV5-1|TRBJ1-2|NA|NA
TGCGCCAGCAGCTTGGGATCGGTATATGGCTACACCTTC
CASSLGSVYGYTF
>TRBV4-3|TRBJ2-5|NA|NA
TGCGCCAGCAGCCAAGATAGGGCTGGAGGAGAGCAGTACTTC
CASSQDRAGGEQYF
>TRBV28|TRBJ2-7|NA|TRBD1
TGTGCCAGCAGTCGACAGGGGGCCTACGAGCAGTACTTC
CASSRQGAYEQYF
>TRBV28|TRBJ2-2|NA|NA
TGTGCCAGCAGTTTTAAGGAGACCGGGGAGCTGTTTTTT
CASSFKETGELFF
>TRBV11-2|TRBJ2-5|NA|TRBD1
TGTGCCAGCAGCCCTGGGACAGGGATAGGGGAGACCCAGTACTTC
CASSPGTGIGETQYF
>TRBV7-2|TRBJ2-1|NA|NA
TGTGCCAGCAGCACCCGTTTGGGGACGACAAATGAGCAGTTCTTC
CASSTRLGTTNEQFF
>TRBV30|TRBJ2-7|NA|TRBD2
TGTGCCTGGAGTTACGAAGGGAGCTGGGGGACTAGCGGGAGCTACGAGCAGTACTTC
CAWSYEGSWGTSGSYEQYF
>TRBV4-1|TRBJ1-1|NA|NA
TGCGCCAGCAGCCAAGAACGCCAGTTGAACACTGAAGCTTTCTTT
CASSQERQLNTEAFF
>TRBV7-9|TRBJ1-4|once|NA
TGTGCCAGCAGGAGAGGTCAGGGGGAAAAACTGTTTTTT
CASRRGQGEKLFF
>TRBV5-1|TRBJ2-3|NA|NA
TGCGCCAGCAGCGCACAGGGAGTGGGGACAGATACGCAGTATTTT
CASSAQGVGTDTQYF
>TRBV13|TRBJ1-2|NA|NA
TGTGCCAGCAGCTTAAAGGGCGGTGGCTACACCTTC
CASSLKGGGYTF
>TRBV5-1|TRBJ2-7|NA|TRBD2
TGCGCCAGCAGCTCCGGACTAGCGGGAGGCGGAGAGCAGTACTTC
CASSSGLAGGGEQYF
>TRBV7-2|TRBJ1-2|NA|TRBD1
TGTGCCAGCAGCTTACCACAGGGGAGCGGCTACACCTTC
CASSLPQGSGYTF
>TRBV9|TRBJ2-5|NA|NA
TGTGCCAGCAGCGTAGGTTACAGTAAAGAGACCCAGTACTTC
CASSVGYSKETQYF
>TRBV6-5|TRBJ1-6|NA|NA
TGTGCCAGCAGGACTCAGGGATATAATTCACCCCTCCACTTT
CASRTQGYNSPLHF
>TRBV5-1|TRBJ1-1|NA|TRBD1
TGCGCCAGCAGCTTAGGACAGGGGACGAACACTGAAGCTTTCTTT
CASSLGQGTNTEAFF
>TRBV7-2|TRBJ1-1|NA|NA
TGTGCCAGCAGCTTACTTTTAACCCCAGGGGATGAAGCTTTCTTT
CASSLLLTPGDEAFF